Here is one TCR beta chain with its context. This record comes from a study of T cell repertoires in cytomegalovirus infection. MiXCR was run by TCRdb on the reads, yielding one entry per CDR3 protein. In the table there are approximately 500,000 distinct CDR3 sequences, 15% to 20% of which are singletons. The ends were cut back, 0 bases at V and 5 bases at J, with 8 bases in the middle. This CDR3 has 14 residues. The germline V gene encodes CDR1 MGHRA and CDR2 YSYEKL. The receptor was derived from a human donor in good health (CMV status not recorded). Some clones in this sample may be carry-over from other donors' samples. Sequenced input: CD8+ T cells from PBMCs. The chain joins TRBV4-1 to TRBJ1-5; no firm D call. CDR3: CASSQDEGDQPQHF. The DNA of the CDR3 is TGCGCCAGCAGCCAAGATGAGGGAGATCAGCCCCAGCATTTT.